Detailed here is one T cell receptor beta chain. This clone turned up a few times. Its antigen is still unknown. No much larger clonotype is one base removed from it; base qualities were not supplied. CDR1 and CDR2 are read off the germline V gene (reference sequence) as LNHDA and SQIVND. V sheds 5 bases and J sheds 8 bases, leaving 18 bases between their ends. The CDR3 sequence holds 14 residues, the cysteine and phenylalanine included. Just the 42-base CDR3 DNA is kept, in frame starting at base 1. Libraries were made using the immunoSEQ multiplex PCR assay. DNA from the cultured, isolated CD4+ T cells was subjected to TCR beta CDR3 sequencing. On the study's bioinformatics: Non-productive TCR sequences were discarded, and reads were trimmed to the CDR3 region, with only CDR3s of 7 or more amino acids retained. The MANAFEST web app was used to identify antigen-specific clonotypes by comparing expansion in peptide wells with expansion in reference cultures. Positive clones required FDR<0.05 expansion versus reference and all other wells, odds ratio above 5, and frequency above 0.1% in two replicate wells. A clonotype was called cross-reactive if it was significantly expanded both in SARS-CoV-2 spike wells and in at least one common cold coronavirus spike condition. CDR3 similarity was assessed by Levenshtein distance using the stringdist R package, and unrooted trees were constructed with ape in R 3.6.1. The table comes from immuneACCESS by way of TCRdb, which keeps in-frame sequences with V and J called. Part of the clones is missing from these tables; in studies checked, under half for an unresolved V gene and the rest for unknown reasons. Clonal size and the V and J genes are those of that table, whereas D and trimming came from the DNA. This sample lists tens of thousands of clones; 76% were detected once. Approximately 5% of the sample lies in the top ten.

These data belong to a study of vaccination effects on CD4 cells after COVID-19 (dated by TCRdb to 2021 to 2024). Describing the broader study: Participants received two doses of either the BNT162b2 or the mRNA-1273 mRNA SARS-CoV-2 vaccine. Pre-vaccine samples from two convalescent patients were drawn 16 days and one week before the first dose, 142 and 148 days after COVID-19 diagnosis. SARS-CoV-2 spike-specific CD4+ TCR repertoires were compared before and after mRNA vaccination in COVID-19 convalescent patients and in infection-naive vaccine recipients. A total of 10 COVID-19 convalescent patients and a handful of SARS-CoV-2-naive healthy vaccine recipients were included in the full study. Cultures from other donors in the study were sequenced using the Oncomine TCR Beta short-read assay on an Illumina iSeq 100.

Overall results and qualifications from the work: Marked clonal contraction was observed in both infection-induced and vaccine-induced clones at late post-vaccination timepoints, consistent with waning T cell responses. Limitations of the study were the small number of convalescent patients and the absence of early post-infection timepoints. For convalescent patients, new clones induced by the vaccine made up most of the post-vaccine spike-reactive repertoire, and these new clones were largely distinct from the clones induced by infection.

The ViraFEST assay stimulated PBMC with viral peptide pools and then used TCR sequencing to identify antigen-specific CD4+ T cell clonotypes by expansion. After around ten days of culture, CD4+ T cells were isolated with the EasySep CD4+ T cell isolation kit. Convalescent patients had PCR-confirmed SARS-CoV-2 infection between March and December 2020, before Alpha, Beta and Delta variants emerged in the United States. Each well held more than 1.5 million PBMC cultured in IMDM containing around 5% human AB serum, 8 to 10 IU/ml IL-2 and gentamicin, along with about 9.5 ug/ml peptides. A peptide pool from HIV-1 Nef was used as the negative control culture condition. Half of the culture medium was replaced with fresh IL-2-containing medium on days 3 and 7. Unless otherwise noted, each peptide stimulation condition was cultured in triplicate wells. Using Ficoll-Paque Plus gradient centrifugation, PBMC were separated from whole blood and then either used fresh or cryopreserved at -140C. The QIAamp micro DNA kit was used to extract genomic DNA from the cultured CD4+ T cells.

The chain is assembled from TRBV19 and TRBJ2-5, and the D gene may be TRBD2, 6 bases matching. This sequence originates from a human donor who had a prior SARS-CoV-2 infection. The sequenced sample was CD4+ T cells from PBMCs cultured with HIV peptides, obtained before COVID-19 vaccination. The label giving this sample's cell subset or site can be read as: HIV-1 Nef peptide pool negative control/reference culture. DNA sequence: TGTGCCAGTAGTCTCCGGGACTCCACTTATACCCAGTACTTC. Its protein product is CASSLRDSTYTQYF.